This T cell receptor (beta chain) was observed in a study of control samples from healthy donors and cancer patients. There are a few counts of this clone. TCRdb keeps only in-frame clones here, not all; method: immunoSEQ multiplex PCR. This sample has under 85,000 clones, with roughly 87% found just once. Sequencing was carried out using PBMCs. The receptor's source is a man aged 55 to 70 with colorectal cancer.

The CDR3 protein is CASSQASGETQYF. The DNA for the CDR3 is TGTGCCAGCAGCCAGGCCAGTGGGGAGACCCAGTACTTC. The chain combines TRBV4-2 with TRBJ2-5; no definite D call. This CDR3 has 13 residues. With 3 bases removed from V and 5 bases from J, the gap between germline ends came to 10 bases. Germline CDR1 is LGHNA and CDR2 is YNFKEQ.